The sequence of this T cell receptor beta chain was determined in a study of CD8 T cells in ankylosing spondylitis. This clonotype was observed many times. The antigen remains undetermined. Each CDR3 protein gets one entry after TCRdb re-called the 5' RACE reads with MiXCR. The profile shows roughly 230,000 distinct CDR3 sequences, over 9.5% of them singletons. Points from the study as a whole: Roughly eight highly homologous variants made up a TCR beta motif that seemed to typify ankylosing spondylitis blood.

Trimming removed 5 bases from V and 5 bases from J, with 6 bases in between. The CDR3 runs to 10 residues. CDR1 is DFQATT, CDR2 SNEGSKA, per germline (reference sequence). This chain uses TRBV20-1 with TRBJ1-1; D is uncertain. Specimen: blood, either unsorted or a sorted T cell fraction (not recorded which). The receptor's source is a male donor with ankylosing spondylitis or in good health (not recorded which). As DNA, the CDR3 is TGCAGTGCTTCCCAGACTGAAGCTTTCTTT. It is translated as CSASQTEAFF.